These 5 T cell receptor beta chains were sequenced from one sample in a study of T cells in Graves' hyperthyroidism and ophthalmopathy. TCR beta CDR3 regions were amplified from RNA. During a first-round RT-PCR of the TCR CDR3, the HTBI primer set was used. One entry per CDR3 protein results from TCRdb running MiXCR on the multiplex PCR reads. The repertoire holds 660,000 or so distinct CDR3 sequences, with about 45% as singletons. Sequenced sample: peripheral blood or thyroid tissue (not recorded which). The receptors were sampled from an adult man with Graves' disease, either hyperthyroidism or ophthalmopathy (not recorded which).

This chain links TRBV16 with TRBJ1-4, with D possibly matching TRBD1 (6 bases). The CDR3 covers 14 residues. V lost 5 bases, J lost 7 bases, and 14 bases lay in between. Germline values: CDR1 KGHSY, CDR2 FQNENV. CDR3 nucleotides: TGTGCCAGCAGCTCACAAACAGGGAGTGAAAAACTGTTTTTT. It translates to CASSSQTGSEKLFF. Variable domain in full (rest from reference TRBV16 and TRBJ1-4): GEEVAQTPKHLVRGEGQKAKLYCAPIKGHSYVFWYQQVLKNEFKFLISFQNENVFDETGMPKERFSAKCLPNSPCSLEIQATKLEDSAVYFCASSSQTGSEKLFFGSGTQLSVL.

The V and J genes are TRBV10-3 and TRBJ1-4; TRBD1 matches at 10 bases. Germline CDR1 ENHRY, CDR2 SYGVKD. V was pared by 3 bases and J by 0 bases, with 7 bases of the junction left unmatched. CDR3 length: 18 amino acids. The CDR3 DNA sequence: TGTGCCATCAGTGACCACCCGGGACAGGGGCCAACTAATGAAAAACTGTTTTTT. The encoded protein is CAISDHPGQGPTNEKLFF.

V usage is TRBV10-3 and J usage is TRBJ2-5; TRBD2 agrees at 7 bases. V gave up 6 bases and J gave up 0 bases; unmatched junction bases: 4. Germline assignment: CDR1 ENHRY and CDR2 SYGVKD. The CDR3 sequence is 14 residues long. The CDR3 DNA reads TGTGCCATCAGGGTCGGGGGGAACCAAGAGACCCAGTACTTC. As protein: CAIRVGGNQETQYF.

The chain employs TRBV7-6 and TRBJ2-7; D could derive from TRBD1 or TRBD2 (5 bases each). V lost 5 bases, J lost 7 bases, and 12 bases lay in between. The CDR3 has 12 amino acids. The germline gives CDR1 SGHVS, CDR2 FNYEAQ. In DNA form, the CDR3 reads TGTGCCAGCAGCCCCGGGACCATAGAGCAGTACTTC. As protein: CASSPGTIEQYF.

This clonotype was picked up many times. V usage is TRBV7-2 and J usage is TRBJ1-5; unclear D gene. There are 15 residues in the CDR3. V lost 5 bases and J lost 1, with 12 bases in between. Germline V CDR1 and CDR2: SGHTA, FQGNSA. The CDR3 region is CASSPWEGSNQPQHF. In DNA, the CDR3 is TGTGCCAGCAGCCCCTGGGAAGGAAGCAATCAGCCCCAGCATTTT. Together with reference TRBV7-2 and TRBJ1-5, the CDR3 gives the full variable domain: GAGVSQSPSNKVTEKGKDVELRCDPISGHTALYWYRQSLGQGLEFLIYFQGNSAPDKSGLPSDRFSAERTGGSVSTLTIQRTQQEDSAVYLCASSPWEGSNQPQHFGDGTRLSIL.